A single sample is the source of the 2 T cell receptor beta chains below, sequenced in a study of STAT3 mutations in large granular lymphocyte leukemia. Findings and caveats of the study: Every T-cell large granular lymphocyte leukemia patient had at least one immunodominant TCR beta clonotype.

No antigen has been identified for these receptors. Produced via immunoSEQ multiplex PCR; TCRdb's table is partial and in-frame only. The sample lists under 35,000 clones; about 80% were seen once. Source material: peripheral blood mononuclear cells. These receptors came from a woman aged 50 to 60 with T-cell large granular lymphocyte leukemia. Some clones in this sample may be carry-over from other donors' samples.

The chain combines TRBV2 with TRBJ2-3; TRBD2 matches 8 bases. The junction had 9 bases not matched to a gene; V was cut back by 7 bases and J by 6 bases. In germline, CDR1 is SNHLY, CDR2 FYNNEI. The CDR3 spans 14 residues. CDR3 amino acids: CASMGTGGWDTQYF. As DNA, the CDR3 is TGTGCCAGCATGGGAACGGGAGGGTGGGATACGCAGTATTTT. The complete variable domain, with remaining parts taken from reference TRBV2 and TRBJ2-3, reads EPEVTQTPSHQVTQMGQEVILRCVPISNHLYFYWYRQILGQKVEFLVSFYNNEISEKSEIFDDQFSVERPDGSNFTLKIRSTKLEDSAMYFCASMGTGGWDTQYFGPGTRLTVL.

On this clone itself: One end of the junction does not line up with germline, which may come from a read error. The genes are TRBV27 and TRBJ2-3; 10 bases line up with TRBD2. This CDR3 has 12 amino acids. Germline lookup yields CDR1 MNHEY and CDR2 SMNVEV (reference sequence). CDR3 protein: CASSFSGRPHYF. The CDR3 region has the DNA TGTGCCAGCAGTTTTAGCGGGAGGCCGCACTATTTT.